This TCR beta chain came from a study of blood T cell repertoires in COVID-19. Germline V CDR1 and CDR2: SGHRS, YFSETQ. Trimming took 0 bases from V and 8 from J, leaving 11 bases between them. This CDR3 is built from 14 residues. Only in-frame clones appear in the TCRdb table, and some are missing; sequencing was by immunoSEQ multiplex PCR. The repertoire holds 280,000 or so clones, with 85% as singletons. The chain recombines TRBV5-1 with TRBJ1-4; possibly TRBD1 for D (5 bases). Source material: PBMCs or T cells enriched from blood (not recorded which). The sequence was collected from a woman aged 45-65 years who had recovered from COVID-19. CDR3 in DNA: TGCGCCAGCAGCTTGGGAGGGGCGGGAGAAAAACTGTTTTTT. Its protein is CASSLGGAGEKLFF.